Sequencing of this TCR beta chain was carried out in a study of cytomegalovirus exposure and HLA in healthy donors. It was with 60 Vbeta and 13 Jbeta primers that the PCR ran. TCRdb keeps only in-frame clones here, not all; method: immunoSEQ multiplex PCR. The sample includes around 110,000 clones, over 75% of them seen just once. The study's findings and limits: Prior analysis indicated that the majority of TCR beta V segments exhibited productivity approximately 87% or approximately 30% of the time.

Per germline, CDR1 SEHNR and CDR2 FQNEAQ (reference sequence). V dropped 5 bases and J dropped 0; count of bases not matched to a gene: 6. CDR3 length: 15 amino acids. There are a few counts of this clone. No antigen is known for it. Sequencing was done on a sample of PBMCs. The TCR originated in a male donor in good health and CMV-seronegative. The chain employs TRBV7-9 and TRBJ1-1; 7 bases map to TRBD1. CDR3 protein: CASSPGTAMNTEAFF. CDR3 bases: TGTGCCAGCAGCCCGGGGACAGCGATGAACACTGAAGCTTTCTTT.